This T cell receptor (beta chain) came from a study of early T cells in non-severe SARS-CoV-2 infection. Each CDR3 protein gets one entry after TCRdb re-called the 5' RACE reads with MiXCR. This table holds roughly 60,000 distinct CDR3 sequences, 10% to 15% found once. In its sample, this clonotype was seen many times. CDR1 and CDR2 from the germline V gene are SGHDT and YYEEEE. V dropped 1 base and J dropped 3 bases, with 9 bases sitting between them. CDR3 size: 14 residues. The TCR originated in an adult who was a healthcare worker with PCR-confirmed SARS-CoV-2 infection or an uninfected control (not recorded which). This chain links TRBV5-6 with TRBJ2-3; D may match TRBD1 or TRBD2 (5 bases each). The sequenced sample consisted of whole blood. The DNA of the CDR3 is TGTGCCAGCAGCTTGCCGAGGGGTACAGATACGCAGTATTTT. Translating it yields CASSLPRGTDTQYF.